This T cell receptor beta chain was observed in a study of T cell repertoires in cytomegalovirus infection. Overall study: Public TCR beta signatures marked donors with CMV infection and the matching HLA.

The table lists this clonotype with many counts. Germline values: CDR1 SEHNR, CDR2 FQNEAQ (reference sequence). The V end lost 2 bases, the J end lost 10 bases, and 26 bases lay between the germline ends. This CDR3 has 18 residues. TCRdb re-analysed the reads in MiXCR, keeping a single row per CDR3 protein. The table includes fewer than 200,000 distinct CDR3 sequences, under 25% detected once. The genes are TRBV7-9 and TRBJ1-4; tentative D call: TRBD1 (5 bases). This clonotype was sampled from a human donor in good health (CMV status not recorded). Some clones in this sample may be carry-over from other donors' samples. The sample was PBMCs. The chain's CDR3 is CASSLSFGREGMAGKLFF. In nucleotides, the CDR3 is TGTGCCAGCAGCTTAAGTTTCGGCAGGGAGGGGATGGCTGGAAAACTGTTTTTT.